This TCR beta chain was sequenced during a study of cytomegalovirus exposure and HLA in healthy donors. Study findings and constraints: In a later analysis, compared with equally common non-associated chains, HLA-associated beta chains were more expanded. For cytomegalovirus status, the classifier reportedly gave diagnoses with high specificity and sensitivity.

13 Jbeta primers and 60 Vbeta primers were used for the PCR. Measured with immunoSEQ multiplex PCR; TCRdb has only the in-frame clones, and not every one. The table includes 100,000 to 150,000 clones, around 82% detected once. The CDR3 length equals 12 residues, ends included. Per the germline V gene, CDR1 is SGHNT and CDR2 is YYREEE (reference sequence). Worth noting for this clone: Its matching antigen is unknown. A read error is likely, as this CDR3 ends without the conserved phenylalanine or tryptophan. The DNA is left out, because the CDR3 cannot be placed on it with certainty; the CDR3 is given as TCRdb lists it.

This sequence was found in a man aged 25-40 years in good health and CMV-seropositive. The specimen was PBMCs. The chain couples TRBV5-4 to TRBJ2-7; whether TRBD2, the table's D call, matches the DNA was not checked. CDR3 sequence reads: CASSFNSGTSSL.